Presented here are 15 T cell receptor beta chains from one specimen sequenced in a study of blood T cell repertoires in COVID-19. Clones were sequenced by immunoSEQ multiplex PCR, and TCRdb holds only the in-frame ones, with some missing. This sample has roughly 450,000 clones, with roughly 87% found just once. The specimen sequenced was PBMCs or T cells enriched from blood (not recorded which). These receptors all come from a young man who had recovered from COVID-19.

CDR3 DNA: TGTGCCAGCAGTTTATGGGGGGCAGGTGACCGTGGCTACACCTTC. Its protein product is CASSLWGAGDRGYTF. This chain connects TRBV28 to TRBJ1-2; weak D call: TRBD1 (6 bases). The V end was cut by 0 bases, the J end by 7 bases, with 15 bases between. The CDR3 extends over 15 amino acids. From germline, CDR1 is MDHEN and CDR2 SYDVKM.

Concerning this clone itself: The same CDR3 is also encoded by other DNA sequences in this sample. The chain is built from TRBV12-3 or TRBV12-4 and TRBJ2-7, with 7 bases matching TRBD1. The CDR3 loop spans 13 amino acids. The V and J ends lost 5 bases and 5 bases, in that order; junction bases with no gene match: 6. CDR3 protein: CASSLDRVHEQYF. DNA of the CDR3: TGTGCCAGCAGTCTCGACAGGGTCCACGAGCAGTACTTC.

The chain uses TRBV5-1 and TRBJ2-3; D perhaps matches TRBD2 (6 bases). This CDR3 is 13 amino acids long. The V gene lost 5 bases and the J gene lost 2 bases, with 9 bases spanning the gap. Germline-derived CDR1 and CDR2 are SGHRS and YFSETQ. The CDR3 here is CASSPGDTDTQYF. The CDR3 nucleotides read TGCGCCAGCAGTCCGGGGGACACAGATACGCAGTATTTT. The variable domain in full, with the rest retrieved from reference TRBV5-1 and TRBJ2-3, is KAGVTQTPRYLIKTRGQQVTLSCSPISGHRSVSWYQQTPGQGLQFLFEYFSETQRNKGNFPGRFSGRQFSNSRSEMNVSTLELGDSALYLCASSPGDTDTQYFGPGTRLTVL.

The chain couples TRBV29-1 to TRBJ2-7; 10 bases fit TRBD1. Germline lookup yields CDR1 SQVTM and CDR2 ANQGSEA. Germline trimming cut 6 bases from V and 5 bases from J; bases unmatched to any gene: 7. There are 13 residues in the CDR3. CDR3 bases: TGCAGCGTGGGGACAGGGGTATGGGACGAGCAGTACTTC. Translation: CSVGTGVWDEQYF.

The V gene is TRBV5-1, the J gene TRBJ2-5; no definite D call. The CDR3 runs to 11 residues. Germline values: CDR1 SGHRS, CDR2 YFSETQ. The ends were cut back, 6 bases at V and 7 bases at J, with 10 bases in the middle. CDR3 amino acids: CASTAGGTQYF. In DNA, the CDR3 is TGCGCCAGCACCGCCGGCGGGACCCAGTACTTC.

The chain couples TRBV2 to TRBJ2-7; 9 positions match TRBD2. The CDR3 has 14 amino acids. CDR1 is SNHLY, CDR2 FYNNEI, per germline. V shed 6 bases and J 1 base; nucleotides not matched to a gene: 4. The CDR3 loop is CASSIAGESYEQYF. The CDR3 coding sequence is TGTGCCAGCAGCATAGCGGGAGAGTCCTACGAGCAGTACTTC.

V and J are TRBV6-5 and TRBJ2-1; 13 positions match TRBD2. The J segment lost 7 bases and the V segment lost 6 bases, leaving 6 bases of the junction unmatched. The germline CDR1 and CDR2 sequences are MNHEY and SVGAGI. CDR3 size: 15 residues. The CDR3 here is CASSPGTSGTNEQFF. The CDR3 region has the DNA TGTGCCAGCAGCCCCGGGACTAGCGGGACTAATGAGCAGTTCTTC.

V gene TRBV28 combines with J gene TRBJ2-7; TRBD1 matches at 11 bases. Germline assignment: CDR1 MDHEN and CDR2 SYDVKM. The CDR3 loop spans 18 amino acids. The V segment lost 5 bases and the J segment 6 bases; nucleotides outside the gene matches: 18. The CDR3, as DNA: TGTGCCAGCAGTACGGACAGGGGGCAGACCTGGAGGGGTATCGAGCAGTACTTC. Protein: CASSTDRGQTWRGIEQYF. Based on the CDR3 plus reference TRBV28 and TRBJ2-7, the full variable domain is DVKVTQSSRYLVKRTGEKVFLECVQDMDHENMFWYRQDPGLGLRLIYFSYDVKMKEKGDIPEGYSVSREKKERFSLILESASTNQTSMYLCASSTDRGQTWRGIEQYFGPGTRLTVT.

V usage is TRBV6-5 and J usage is TRBJ1-3; the match to TRBD1 covers 9 bases. Germline trimming cut 5 bases from V and 3 bases from J; bases unmatched to any gene: 5. Looked up from germline, CDR1 is MNHEY and CDR2 is SVGAGI. The CDR3 loop spans 15 amino acids. CDR3 in amino acids: CASSLWTGVGNTIYF. The CDR3 bases are TGTGCCAGCAGTCTGTGGACAGGGGTTGGAAACACCATATATTTT.

The chain combines TRBV10-3 with TRBJ1-4; weak D call: TRBD1 (5 bases). Germline V lookup: CDR1 ENHRY, CDR2 SYGVKD. Trimming removed 3 bases from V and 3 bases from J, with 11 bases in between. This CDR3 spans 15 amino acids. CDR3 in amino acids: CAISEGDSANEKLFF. For the CDR3, the DNA is TGTGCCATCAGTGAAGGGGATTCGGCTAATGAAAAACTGTTTTTT.

The V call is TRBV5-6, the J call TRBJ1-6; 9 nucleotides align to TRBD1. After removal of 3 bases from V and 6 bases from J, the junction contained 4 bases not matched to a gene. Germline V lookup: CDR1 SGHDT, CDR2 YYEEEE. CDR3 length equals 15 residues. The CDR3 sequence: CASSSSDRGNSPLHF. As DNA, the CDR3 is TGTGCCAGCAGCTCCTCGGACAGGGGTAATTCACCCCTCCACTTT.

This chain joins TRBV29-1 and TRBJ1-1; D remains unclear. Germline loops: CDR1 SQVTM, CDR2 ANQGSEA. CDR3 length equals 13 residues. Trimming removed 3 bases at V and 5 bases at J, with 13 bases between. In DNA form, the CDR3 reads TGCAGCGTTGATAAAAGCGGGGAAACTGAAGCTTTCTTT. As protein: CSVDKSGETEAFF.

The V and J genes are TRBV11-1 and TRBJ1-6; TRBD1 is a possible D gene (6 bases). This CDR3 is 16 amino acids long. The V gene lost 6 bases and the J gene lost 9 bases, with 21 bases spanning the gap. CDR1 and CDR2 from the germline V gene are SGHAT and FQDESV (reference sequence). The CDR3: CASSPMAGGRGSPLHF. CDR3 sequence (DNA): TGTGCCAGCAGTCCTATGGCCGGGGGGCGCGGTTCACCCCTCCACTTT.

The J gene is TRBJ1-2, the V gene TRBV2; TRBD1 might be the D (6 bases). The CDR3 runs to 14 residues. V lost 10 bases to trimming and J lost 0 bases, with 15 bases between them. Germline CDR1 SNHLY, CDR2 FYNNEI. CDR3 coding DNA: TGTGCCACTCCTCTTAGGACAGCTAACTATGGCTACACCTTC. Its translation is CATPLRTANYGYTF.

The rearrangement links TRBV11-2 to TRBJ2-2, with D unclear. The germline gives CDR1 SGHAT, CDR2 FQNNGV. Deletions cut 5 bases from V and 0 bases from J, with 10 bases between. The CDR3 is 15 amino acids. The CDR3 protein is CASSPPPANTGELFF. The CDR3 bases are TGTGCCAGCAGCCCCCCCCCGGCGAACACCGGGGAGCTGTTTTTT.